A selection of T cell receptor beta chains follows, all from one sample in a study of cytomegalovirus exposure and HLA in healthy donors. Profiling relied on immunoSEQ multiplex PCR, and the TCRdb table lists in-frame clones only, not all of them. In the table there are 130,000 or so clones, about three fifths of which are singletons. The sequenced material came from PBMCs. The receptors originated from a woman between 40 and 50 years old in good health and CMV-seropositive. CDR3s include the opening cysteine and the closing phenylalanine or tryptophan. D genes are given only for firm matches. Clone size, where shown, is once, few, many, or a class for clones that have expanded.

D,size,V,J,DNA,CDR3
TRBD1,-,TRBV5-1,TRBJ2-2,TGCGCCAGCAGCTTCCAGGGGGCGGGTACCGGGGAGCTGTTTTTT,CASSFQGAGTGELFF
-,-,TRBV11-3,TRBJ2-1,TGTGCCAGCAGCTTAGCCTCGGGGGACTACAATGAGCAGTTCTTC,CASSLASGDYNEQFF
-,-,TRBV11-2,TRBJ1-1,TGTGCCAGCAGCTTTCCCGACCGGTACAGTGAAGCTTTCTTT,CASSFPDRYSEAFF
-,-,TRBV30,TRBJ2-5,TGTGCCTGGAGTGTCCCTAGGGGAAGAGAAGAGACCCAGTACTTC,CAWSVPRGREETQYF
TRBD2,-,TRBV25-1,TRBJ2-2,TGTGCCAGCAGTATAGCCGGGACTAGTGGCGGGGAGCTGTTTTTT,CASSIAGTSGGELFF
-,few,TRBV5-5,TRBJ2-1,TGTGCCAGCAGCTTTACAGCGGAGGCCTACAATGAGCAGTTCTTC,CASSFTAEAYNEQFF
TRBD1,few,TRBV5-6,TRBJ1-4,TGTGCCAGCAGCGCACAGACAGGGGGAAATGAAAAACTGTTTTTT,CASSAQTGGNEKLFF
-,-,TRBV5-1,TRBJ2-7,TGCGCCAGCAGCCCGACAGGGGAGGGTATCTACGAGCAGTACTTC,CASSPTGEGIYEQYF
TRBD2,-,TRBV13,TRBJ2-1,TGTGCCAGCAGCCCCGGGGGGGCATACAATGAGCAGTTCTTC,CASSPGGAYNEQFF
-,-,TRBV19,TRBJ2-1,TGTGCCAGTAAAGCGCGCAGGGGAGTATCCTACAATGAGCAGTTCTTC,CASKARRGVSYNEQFF
TRBD2,-,TRBV6-5,TRBJ2-3,TGTGCCAGCAGTTACTGGGGCGGGAGGGCCTCAGATACGCAGTATTTT,CASSYWGGRASDTQYF
TRBD2,-,TRBV19,TRBJ2-1,TGTGCCAGTAGTTACCAGACTAGCCATGAGCAGTTCTTC,CASSYQTSHEQFF
-,-,TRBV27,TRBJ2-2,TGTGCCAGCAGTTTAAACAGCCCAGGAACCGGGGAGCTGTTTTTT,CASSLNSPGTGELFF
-,-,TRBV4-1,TRBJ1-6,TGCGCCAGCAGCCAAGACGGGAATTCACCCCTCCACTTT,CASSQDGNSPLHF
TRBD1,once,TRBV2,TRBJ2-6,TGTGCCAGCGGACAGGGGATGGGTGGGGCCAACGTCCTGACTTTC,CASGQGMGGANVLTF
-,-,TRBV5-1,TRBJ2-4,TGCGCCAGCAGCTTGGCCGTTCCAGGGGGGCACATTCAGTACTTC,CASSLAVPGGHIQYF
TRBD1,-,TRBV6-5,TRBJ1-1,TGTGCCAGCAGCACGGACAGGGACACTGAAGCTTTCTTT,CASSTDRDTEAFF
TRBD1,-,TRBV18,TRBJ1-2,TGTGCCAGCTCACCATCTGCGACAGGGGACGAGCGCTACACCTTC,CASSPSATGDERYTF
-,-,TRBV5-1,TRBJ1-6,TGCGCCAGCAGCTTGGGCCAACAGGGTACGGGTTCACCCCTCCACTTT,CASSLGQQGTGSPLHF
-,-,TRBV4-2,TRBJ1-1,TGTGCCAGCAGCCCGGAGACCTTTGGGGGGGCTTTCTTT,CASSPETFGGAFF
-,-,TRBV6-6,TRBJ2-7,TGTGCCAGCAGTAAAGACAGCATTTCCTACGAGCAGTACTTC,CASSKDSISYEQYF
-,few,TRBV18,TRBJ2-1,TGTGCCAGCTCACCACTCGAGGCGGACTCTAGGGATGAGCAGTTCTTC,CASSPLEADSRDEQFF
-,-,TRBV7-9,TRBJ1-6,TGTGCCAGCAGCTTAGGGGCGGGACGGCTAAATTCACCCCTCCACTTT,CASSLGAGRLNSPLHF
-,few,TRBV7-6,TRBJ2-1,TGTGCCAGCAGCCCGGAGGGAGTATACAATGAGCAGTTCTTC,CASSPEGVYNEQFF
TRBD2,-,TRBV10-2,TRBJ2-1,TGCGCCAGCATTAGAAAGCGGGAGTACGGTGAGCAGTTCTTC,CASIRKREYGEQFF
-,-,TRBV6-1,TRBJ2-7,TGTGCCAGCAGTGACAGGGTCGTTGCCTACGAGCAGTACTTC,CASSDRVVAYEQYF
-,-,TRBV30,TRBJ1-1,TGTGCCTTGGGGGGGGCAGGGTCTATCCTTGGGACTGAAGCTTTCTTT,CALGGAGSILGTEAFF
-,-,TRBV19,TRBJ1-2,TGTGCCAGTAGTATTGAACAGGGCTCCTATGGCTACACCTTC,CASSIEQGSYGYTF
-,-,TRBV27,TRBJ1-6,TGTGCCAGCAGTTTGGTCTGGGAGAATTCACCCCTCCACTTT,CASSLVWENSPLHF
TRBD2,-,TRBV7-9,TRBJ2-7,TGTGCCAGCAGCTTATCGGGAGGAGATGTTTACGAGCAGTACTTC,CASSLSGGDVYEQYF
-,-,TRBV7-9,TRBJ1-3,TGTGCCAGCAGCTTAGATAGTCAGGGACTGGGAAGAGGAAACACCATATATTTT,CASSLDSQGLGRGNTIYF